This TCR beta chain is from a study of regulatory T cells in long-lasting Graves disease. Comment on this clonotype: Its antigen remains unidentified.

Arm-PCR of CDR3 regions and iRepertoire HTBI primers were used to build TCR beta libraries. TCRdb reprocessed the multiplex PCR reads via MiXCR and lists one record per CDR3 protein. The sample shows roughly 610,000 distinct CDR3 sequences, roughly 15% of them seen only once. Regarding time point: newly diagnosed GD, antithyroid drugs for less than 3 months. Making the TCR library involved RNA that had been extracted from PBMCs. One endocrinology department in Xi'an, China, was where patients came from. Germline-derived CDR1 and CDR2 are MRHNA and SNTAGT. CDR3 size: 15 residues. V lost 0 bases, J lost 4 bases, and 2 bases stayed unmatched. The study's findings and limits: There were preferences for TRBV28, TRBJ1-2 and TRBJ2-5 in persistent disease.

The data were also submitted as part of a second study, on T cells in Graves' hyperthyroidism and ophthalmopathy. As that report states: Most thyroid clonotypes that were expanded above 0.001 also turned up in blood.

The clonotype was recovered from a woman aged 30 to 39 with Graves disease. The chain employs TRBV6-4 and TRBJ2-2; TRBD1 agrees at 7 bases. The sample here was peripheral blood mononuclear cells (PBMCs), taken at new diagnosis, from a patient treated with antithyroid drugs. The CDR3 spells CASSDSGTATGELFF. The CDR3 DNA is TGTGCCAGCAGTGACTCGGGGACAGCCACCGGGGAGCTGTTTTTT.